This TCR beta chain is drawn from a study of a mutant IDH1 vaccine in newly diagnosed glioma. TCRdb's copy holds only in-frame clones and misses some; the assay was immunoSEQ multiplex PCR. This sample has 110,000 or so clones, with 85% to 90% found just once. As to this clone: What it binds is unknown.

Described time point: week 11, during vaccination. The content of each vaccine dose was 300 ug of mutant IDH1 20-mer peptide, and topical imiquimod accompanied it. This CDR3 is 16 amino acids long. Trimming stripped 0 bases from V and 2 bases from J, with 13 bases between. CDR1 is SGHNT and CDR2 is YYREEE in the germline V gene (reference sequence). The receptor comes from a woman aged 45-59 years with glioma. V gene TRBV5-4 combines with J gene TRBJ2-3; D remains unclear. Sequenced material: PBMCs, taken from a glioma patient whose treatment included an IDH1 peptide vaccine. The CDR3 region is CASSLAGVGFTDTQYF. In nucleotides, the CDR3 is TGTGCCAGCAGCTTGGCAGGAGTTGGGTTCACAGATACGCAGTATTTT.